The 30 T cell receptor beta chains listed next were all sequenced from one sample in a study of cytomegalovirus exposure and HLA in healthy donors. In the PCR, 60 Vbeta and 13 Jbeta primers were used. Sequenced by immunoSEQ multiplex PCR; TCRdb stores in-frame clones only, minus some. Of about 140,000 clones listed, roughly four fifths are singletons. The source material was PBMCs. Source of these receptors: a man younger than 30 in good health and CMV-seropositive.

V gene TRBV6-1 combines with J gene TRBJ2-3, with 12 positions matching TRBD2. The germline V gene has CDR1 MNHNS and CDR2 SASEGT. Trimming at V came to 7 bases and at J to 4 bases, leaving 3 bases not matched to a gene. The CDR3 is made up of 14 amino acids. The CDR3 region is CASIRLAGADTQYF. The CDR3 coding sequence is TGTGCCAGCATTAGACTAGCGGGGGCAGATACGCAGTATTTT.

This clone was seen a single time. This chain connects TRBV19 to TRBJ2-7, with D tentatively TRBD1 (5 bases). The V and J ends lost 1 base and 3 bases respectively, with 16 bases between them. From germline, CDR1 is LNHDA and CDR2 SQIVND (reference sequence). CDR3 length: 16 residues. As DNA, the CDR3 is TGTGCCAGTAGTATAGGAGGTGGGGCCGCATTCTACGAGCAGTACTTC. This codes for CASSIGGGAAFYEQYF. The complete variable domain, with remaining parts taken from reference TRBV19 and TRBJ2-7, reads DGGITQSPKYLFRKEGQNVTLSCEQNLNHDAMYWYRQDPGQGLRLIYYSQIVNDFQKGDIAEGYSVSREKKESFPLTVTSAQKNPTAFYLCASSIGGGAAFYEQYFGPGTRLTVT.

The rearrangement links TRBV28 to TRBJ2-7; 9 bases fit TRBD1. Looked up from germline, CDR1 is MDHEN and CDR2 is SYDVKM. With 3 bases clipped from V and 5 bases from J, the junction kept 11 bases outside the gene matches. The CDR3 is made up of 16 amino acids. The CDR3 DNA reads as TGTGCCAGCAGTTTCCGAGACTGGACAGGGGCCCACGAGCAGTACTTC. It encodes CASSFRDWTGAHEQYF.

This clone has just one count. V and J are TRBV19 and TRBJ1-5; 7 positions agree with TRBD1. Germline CDR1 reads LNHDA; CDR2 reads SQIVND (reference sequence). The CDR3 spans 15 residues. The V segment lost 7 bases and the J segment 3 bases; nucleotides outside the gene matches: 9. The CDR3 reads CASTPRTGFNQPQHF. CDR3 coding DNA: TGTGCCAGTACCCCACGGACAGGATTCAATCAGCCCCAGCATTTT.

The V call is TRBV27, the J call TRBJ2-7, with 10 bases aligning to TRBD2. Germline V gene sequence: CDR1 MNHEY, CDR2 SMNVEV (reference sequence). This CDR3 comprises 16 residues. V was pared by 6 bases and J by 3 bases, with 11 bases of the junction left unmatched. The CDR3 DNA is TGTGCCAGCAGCCCTACTCGGGCTAGCGGGAGCTACGAGCAGTACTTC. It is translated as CASSPTRASGSYEQYF.

This chain links TRBV19 with TRBJ1-5; 11 bases are a match to TRBD1. The germline CDR1 and CDR2 sequences are LNHDA and SQIVND (reference sequence). The CDR3 loop spans 18 amino acids. Germline trimming cut 8 bases from V and 6 bases from J; bases unmatched to any gene: 18. Here the CDR3 reads CASGPGTGGSYYGQPQHF. CDR3 DNA sequence: TGTGCCAGTGGCCCCGGGACAGGGGGATCCTATTACGGTCAGCCCCAGCATTTT.

The V gene is TRBV7-9, the J gene TRBJ2-2; perhaps TRBD1 as D (6 bases). Germline CDR1 SEHNR, CDR2 FQNEAQ (reference sequence). This CDR3 contains 17 residues. Trimming cost V 3 bases and J 6 bases, with 20 bases left between them. CDR3 in DNA: TGTGCCAGCAGCTTTTCCGAGGTCAGGGGTAAATCCGGGGAGCTGTTTTTT. Its translation is CASSFSEVRGKSGELFF.

The chain employs TRBV19 and TRBJ2-3; 9 bases are shared with TRBD1. V shed 0 bases, J shed 4 bases, and the junction held 2 bases outside the gene matches. Germline V gene data show CDR1 as LNHDA and CDR2 as SQIVND (reference sequence). CDR3 size: 15 residues. The CDR3 sequence: CASSIEGTGSDTQYF. In DNA form, the CDR3 reads TGTGCCAGTAGTATAGAGGGGACAGGGTCAGATACGCAGTATTTT.

J is TRBJ1-5 and V is TRBV5-5, with 7 bases lining up with TRBD1. Germline values: CDR1 SGHKS, CDR2 YYEKEE (reference sequence). With V trimmed by 4 bases and J by 9 bases, 7 bases remained unmatched. The CDR3 consists of 13 residues. The CDR3 protein is CASSETQGRPQHF. DNA of the CDR3: TGTGCCAGCAGCGAAACACAGGGGCGGCCCCAGCATTTT.

This clone showed up just a few times. The CDR3 reads CAWSLGRETQYF. CDR3 DNA sequence: TGTGCCTGGAGCCTGGGGAGGGAGACCCAGTACTTC. The chain recombines TRBV30 with TRBJ2-5; TRBD2 might be the D (6 bases). There are 12 residues in the CDR3. Germline-derived CDR1 and CDR2 are GTSNPN and SVGIG (reference sequence). V lost 3 bases, J lost 5 bases, and 10 bases lay in between.

The chain combines TRBV10-1 with TRBJ1-1, with TRBD1 matching over 9 bases. This CDR3 region has 18 residues. Per the germline V gene, CDR1 is WNHNN and CDR2 is SYGVQD (reference sequence). V lost 6 bases to trimming and J lost 4 bases; unmatched junction nucleotides: 18. The CDR3 bases are TGCGCCAGCAGCCCGGGACAGGGTCAGAATAAGGGCGTCACTGAAGCTTTCTTT. Its translation is CASSPGQGQNKGVTEAFF.

The chain is built from TRBV6-6 and TRBJ2-1; D unclear. Trimming took off 9 bases at V and 0 bases at J, with 12 bases between the two ends. The germline CDR1 and CDR2 sequences are MNHNY and SVGAGI (reference sequence). CDR3 length: 14 amino acids. The CDR3 DNA follows: TGTGCCAGTCATCTCGCCAGCTCCTACAATGAGCAGTTCTTC. Protein: CASHLASSYNEQFF.

This clone was recorded only once. This rearrangement joins TRBV7-9 to TRBJ2-7, with 7 bases fitting TRBD1. The ends lost 5 bases at V and 3 bases at J; junction bases unmatched: 13. Germline loops: CDR1 SEHNR, CDR2 FQNEAQ (reference sequence). This CDR3 has 16 amino acids. The CDR3 reads CASSPKGQELLYEQYF. The CDR3 DNA is TGTGCCAGCAGCCCTAAAGGACAGGAGTTACTCTACGAGCAGTACTTC.

The chain combines TRBV4-2 with TRBJ2-7, with D possibly TRBD2 on 6 matching bases. From germline, CDR1 is LGHNA and CDR2 YNFKEQ. V lost 6 bases and J lost 3, with 18 bases in between. The CDR3 runs 15 residues. The CDR3, as DNA: TGTGCCAGCAGTTATTCGGGACTGGAAAGCTACGAGCAGTACTTC. It yields the protein CASSYSGLESYEQYF.

This chain connects TRBV5-1 to TRBJ1-1; D may be TRBD1 (5 bases). This CDR3 is built from 15 residues. Germline-derived CDR1 and CDR2 are SGHRS and YFSETQ. The ends were cut back, 0 bases at V and 0 bases at J, with 9 bases in the middle. The CDR3 reads CASSLATDMNTEAFF. In DNA form, the CDR3 reads TGCGCCAGCAGCTTGGCGACGGACATGAACACTGAAGCTTTCTTT.

J is TRBJ2-5 and V is TRBV10-3, with a tentative D call TRBD1 (6 bases). The CDR3 contains 13 residues. CDR1 is ENHRY, CDR2 SYGVKD, per germline. V shed 4 bases and J shed 1 base, with 7 bases lying between them. The CDR3 spells CAISGQAQETQYF. The CDR3, as DNA: TGTGCCATCAGTGGACAGGCCCAAGAGACCCAGTACTTC.

J is TRBJ2-7 and V is TRBV19, with D perhaps TRBD1 (6 bases). This CDR3 spans 14 amino acids. V was cut by 1 base and J by 3 bases, with 10 bases left in between. The germline V gene has CDR1 LNHDA and CDR2 SQIVND (reference sequence). The CDR3 DNA reads as TGTGCCAGTAGTATAGCGGGACAAGACTACGAGCAGTACTTC. It yields the protein CASSIAGQDYEQYF. Combining the CDR3 with reference TRBV19 and TRBJ2-7 gives the whole variable domain DGGITQSPKYLFRKEGQNVTLSCEQNLNHDAMYWYRQDPGQGLRLIYYSQIVNDFQKGDIAEGYSVSREKKESFPLTVTSAQKNPTAFYLCASSIAGQDYEQYFGPGTRLTVT.

The chain links TRBV29-1 to TRBJ1-1, with D hard to call. The germline gives CDR1 SQVTM, CDR2 ANQGSEA. The CDR3 runs to 10 residues. Trimming took off 4 bases at V and 10 bases at J, with 10 bases between the two ends. CDR3 DNA: TGCAGCGTTGGTTCCAACACAGCTTTCTTT. This encodes CSVGSNTAFF.

This chain uses TRBV2 with TRBJ1-1, with D perhaps matching TRBD1 (5 bases). In germline, CDR1 is SNHLY, CDR2 FYNNEI. The CDR3 is made up of 14 amino acids. Deletions cut 5 bases from V and 6 bases from J, with 16 bases between. CDR3 nucleotides: TGTGCCAGCAGTCGCGGTGAGGGGAGGGCTGAAGCTTTCTTT. Protein sequence: CASSRGEGRAEAFF. The whole variable domain, remainder taken from reference TRBV2 and TRBJ1-1, is EPEVTQTPSHQVTQMGQEVILRCVPISNHLYFYWYRQILGQKVEFLVSFYNNEISEKSEIFDDQFSVERPDGSNFTLKIRSTKLEDSAMYFCASSRGEGRAEAFFGQGTRLTVV.

The V gene is TRBV5-1, the J gene TRBJ1-1, with a tentative D call TRBD1 (5 bases). The V gene lost 2 bases and the J gene lost 5 bases, with 7 bases spanning the gap. The CDR3 is 12 amino acids. Germline CDR1 reads SGHRS; CDR2 reads YFSETQ. CDR3 bases: TGCGCCAGCAGCTTCGGGGGTACTGAAGCTTTCTTT. Translation gives CASSFGGTEAFF.

This chain links TRBV27 with TRBJ2-7; D might be TRBD2 (5 bases). V gave up 2 bases and J gave up 3 bases, with 14 bases separating them. The V gene's germline CDR1 is MNHEY and CDR2 SMNVEV (reference sequence). This CDR3 is 15 amino acids long. The CDR3 sequence: CASSLTPDGDYEQYF. The CDR3 DNA reads as TGTGCCAGCAGTTTAACCCCAGACGGGGACTACGAGCAGTACTTC.

In the case of this clone: This is likely a read error, given that the CDR3 carries no conserved phenylalanine or tryptophan at its end. The DNA is omitted, as the CDR3 cannot be located on it reliably, and the CDR3 follows TCRdb's listing. The V gene is TRBV28, the J gene TRBJ2-7; TRBD1 is the table's D call, not checked against the DNA. The CDR3 spans 8 residues, counting both ends. Germline lookup yields CDR1 MDHEN and CDR2 SYDVKM. CDR3 sequence reads: CASRQDRD.

V usage is TRBV18 and J usage is TRBJ1-1; TRBD1 matches 7 bases. CDR1 is KGHSH and CDR2 is LQKENI in the germline V gene. The CDR3 contains 15 residues. Unmatched junction bases numbered 5, after V lost 0 bases and J lost 4 bases. This CDR3 reads CASSPPTGHSTEAFF. The CDR3 region has the DNA TGTGCCAGCTCACCACCGACAGGGCATTCCACTGAAGCTTTCTTT.

The rearrangement joins TRBV7-9 to TRBJ1-5; the match to TRBD1 covers 7 bases. Germline V gene data show CDR1 as SEHNR and CDR2 as FQNEAQ (reference sequence). The CDR3 runs 14 residues. V shed 2 bases, J shed 2 bases, and the junction held 0 bases outside the gene matches. The CDR3: CASSLQGGNQPQHF. The CDR3 DNA follows: TGTGCCAGCAGCTTACAGGGGGGCAATCAGCCCCAGCATTTT.

This clone was observed a few times. The V and J genes are TRBV29-1 and TRBJ2-7, with 8 bases fitting TRBD1. This CDR3 has 13 residues. With 6 bases clipped from V and 3 bases from J, the junction kept 7 bases outside the gene matches. The germline V gene has CDR1 SQVTM and CDR2 ANQGSEA. The CDR3 DNA is TGCAGCGTGGAGACAGGGGCGGGCTACGAGCAGTACTTC. Encoded protein: CSVETGAGYEQYF.

CDR3 sequence reads: CASGGGPRPLNTEAFF. CDR3 DNA: TGTGCCAGCGGGGGGGGACCCCGACCCCTGAACACTGAAGCTTTCTTT. The V gene is TRBV7-8, the J gene TRBJ1-1; perhaps TRBD1 as D (5 bases). The ends were cut back, 8 bases at V and 0 bases at J, with 19 bases in the middle. This CDR3 is built from 16 residues. Per the germline V gene, CDR1 is SGHVS and CDR2 is FQNEAQ.

This clone was detected only once. The chain combines TRBV7-9 with TRBJ2-6; D might be TRBD1 (6 bases). The germline CDR1 and CDR2 sequences are SEHNR and FQNEAQ (reference sequence). V lost 11 bases, J lost 1 base, and 18 bases lay in between. This CDR3 is 16 amino acids long. The CDR3 nucleotides are TGTGCCGAGGACGGGATAACAGGGTCTGGGGCCAACGTCCTGACTTTC. Translation gives CAEDGITGSGANVLTF. The whole variable domain, filled in from reference TRBV7-9 and TRBJ2-6, reads DTGVSQNPRHKITKRGQNVTFRCDPISEHNRLYWYRQTLGQGPEFLTYFQNEAQLEKSRLLSDRFSAERPKGSFSTLEIQRTEQGDSAMYLCAEDGITGSGANVLTFGAGSRLTVL.

This chain links TRBV11-2 with TRBJ1-2; D is perhaps TRBD1 (5 bases). CDR3 length: 13 residues. The V and J ends lost 5 bases and 7 bases respectively, with 14 bases between them. The germline CDR1 and CDR2 sequences are SGHAT and FQNNGV. Here the CDR3 reads CASSDRTKGGYTF. The CDR3 nucleotides read TGTGCCAGCAGCGACCGGACAAAGGGTGGCTACACCTTC.

This clone was found once. The genes are TRBV28 and TRBJ2-3; TRBD1 agrees at 8 bases. The CDR3 extends over 13 amino acids. CDR1 is MDHEN, CDR2 SYDVKM, per germline. J was trimmed by 5 bases and V by 3 bases; bases with no gene match: 1. The CDR3: CASSLTGVDTQYF. CDR3 nucleotide sequence: TGTGCCAGCAGTTTGACAGGGGTAGATACGCAGTATTTT.

This clone was recorded a few times. The chain joins TRBV7-2 to TRBJ1-2, with D perhaps TRBD1 (6 bases). In germline, CDR1 is SGHTA, CDR2 FQGNSA. Trimming shortened V by 5 bases and J by 4 bases, and 11 bases separated the two germline ends. The CDR3 is 13 residues long. The DNA of the CDR3 is TGTGCCAGCAGCGCAACAGGGATCTATGGCTACACCTTC. Translated: CASSATGIYGYTF.